This paragraph reports one T cell receptor (beta chain). As the sequencing template, cDNA was produced by extracting RNA and reverse transcribing it. The repertoire was sequenced with immunoSEQ multiplex PCR; TCRdb's copy has only in-frame clones and lacks some. The sample lists about 88,000 clones, 44% seen once, with less than 20% in the top ten. As to treatment: oral pan-JAK inhibitor, 5-10 mg twice daily. The sample originates from a study of CD8+ T cells in alopecia areata. Study summary: In an open-label trial, patients got 5 to 10 mg tofacitinib twice daily.

Sequenced here: CD8+ T cells sorted from blood, sampled at week 24, from a patient treated with tofacitinib. This TCR derives from a human donor with alopecia areata.

The CDR3 protein is CSVGTGESYEQYF. DNA of the CDR3: TGCAGCGTTGGGACAGGGGAATCCTACGAGCAGTACTTC. The rearrangement joins TRBV29-1 to TRBJ2-7; 9 nucleotides align to TRBD1. The CDR3 sequence is 13 residues long. The V gene's germline CDR1 is SQVTM and CDR2 ANQGSEA. V was clipped by 4 bases and J by 1 base; unmatched bases: 2.